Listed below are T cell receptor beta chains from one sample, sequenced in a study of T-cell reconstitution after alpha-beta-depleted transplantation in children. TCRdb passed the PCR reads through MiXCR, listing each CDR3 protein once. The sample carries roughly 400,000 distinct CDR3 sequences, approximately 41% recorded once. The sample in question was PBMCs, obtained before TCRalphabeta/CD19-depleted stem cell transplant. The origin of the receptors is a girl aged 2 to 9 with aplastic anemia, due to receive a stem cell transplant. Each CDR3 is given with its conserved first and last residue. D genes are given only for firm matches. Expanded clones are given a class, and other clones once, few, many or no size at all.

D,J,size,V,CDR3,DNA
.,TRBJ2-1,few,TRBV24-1,CATSDTATVGNEQFF,TGTGCCACCAGTGATACTGCCACCGTAGGGAATGAGCAGTTCTTC
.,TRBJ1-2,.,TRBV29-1,CSAGARDVRGYTF,TGCAGCGCTGGGGCCAGGGACGTAAGGGGCTACACCTTC
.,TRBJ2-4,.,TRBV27,CASMPQGKNIQYF,TGTGCCAGCATGCCACAGGGAAAAAACATTCAGTACTTC
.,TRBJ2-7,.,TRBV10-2,CASQIKNSEQYF,TGCGCCAGTCAGATTAAAAATAGCGAGCAGTACTTC
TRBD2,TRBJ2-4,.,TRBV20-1,CSAISGRAIAKYF,TGCAGTGCCATTAGCGGGAGGGCCATCGCTAAGTACTTC
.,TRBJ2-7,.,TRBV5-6,CASSNRNFEQYF,TGTGCCAGCAGCAACAGAAACTTCGAGCAGTACTTC
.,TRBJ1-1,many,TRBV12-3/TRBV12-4,CASSLSETEAFF,TGTGCCAGCAGTTTATCTGAAACTGAAGCTTTCTTT
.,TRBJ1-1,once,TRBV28,CASSDRGGNTEAFF,TGTGCCAGCAGCGACCGAGGGGGAAACACTGAAGCTTTCTTT
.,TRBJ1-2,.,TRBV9,CASSVAWQAGYDGDTF,TGTGCCAGCAGCGTAGCTTGGCAGGCGGGATACGATGGCGACACCTTC
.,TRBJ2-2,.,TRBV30,CAWSVNTGELFF,TGTGCCTGGAGTGTCAACACCGGGGAGCTGTTTTTT
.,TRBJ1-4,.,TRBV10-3,CAISEPGDEANEKLFF,TGTGCCATCAGTGAGCCCGGGGATGAGGCTAATGAAAAACTGTTTTTT
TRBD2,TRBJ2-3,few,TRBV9,CASSVTAGGPDTQYF,TGTGCCAGCAGCGTTACGGCGGGAGGGCCAGATACGCAGTATTTT
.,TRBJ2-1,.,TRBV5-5,CASSLAPITNSYNEQFF,TGTGCCAGCAGCTTGGCCCCGATCACGAACTCCTACAATGAGCAGTTCTTC
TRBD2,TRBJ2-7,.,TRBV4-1,CASSQRLAGVSYEQYF,TGCGCCAGCAGCCAACGGCTAGCGGGGGTATCCTACGAGCAGTACTTC
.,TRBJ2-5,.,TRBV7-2,CASSFYRWQETQYF,TGTGCCAGCAGTTTTTACCGTTGGCAAGAGACCCAGTACTTC
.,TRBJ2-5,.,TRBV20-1,CSARGVEGPETQYF,TGCAGTGCTAGAGGAGTTGAGGGACCGGAGACCCAGTACTTC
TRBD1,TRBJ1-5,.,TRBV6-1,CASSAQGGGQPQHF,TGTGCCAGCAGTGCCCAGGGGGGCGGTCAGCCCCAGCATTTT
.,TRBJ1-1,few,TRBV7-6,CASSHGTLQGSTEAFF,TGTGCCAGCAGCCACGGGACACTACAGGGATCGACTGAAGCTTTCTTT
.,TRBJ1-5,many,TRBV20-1,CSAREFRGNGQPQHF,TGCAGTGCTAGAGAGTTCCGGGGTAATGGTCAGCCCCAGCATTTT
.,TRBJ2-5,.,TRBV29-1,CSVEGAAETQYF,TGCAGCGTTGAAGGGGCCGCCGAGACCCAGTACTTC
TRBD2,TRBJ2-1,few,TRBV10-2,CASKLREANNEQFF,TGCGCCAGCAAGCTTCGGGAGGCTAACAATGAGCAGTTCTTC
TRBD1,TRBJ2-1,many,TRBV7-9,CASSLSETGNNEQFF,TGTGCCAGCAGCTTATCGGAGACAGGGAACAATGAGCAGTTCTTC
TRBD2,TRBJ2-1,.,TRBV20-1,CSADRSLAGGRNEQFF,TGCAGTGCTGACCGTAGTCTAGCGGGAGGGAGGAATGAGCAGTTCTTC
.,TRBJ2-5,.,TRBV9,CASSTGRGAARQETQYF,TGTGCCAGCAGCACGGGCAGGGGGGCGGCGAGGCAAGAGACCCAGTACTTC
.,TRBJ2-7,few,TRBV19,CASSIPGGQYEQYF,TGTGCCAGTAGTATACCCGGGGGACAATACGAGCAGTACTTC
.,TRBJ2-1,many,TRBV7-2,CASSRSALDNEQFF,TGTGCCAGCAGCAGATCGGCCTTAGACAATGAGCAGTTCTTC
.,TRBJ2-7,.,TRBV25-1,CASSALPNHGEAYEQYF,TGTGCCAGCAGTGCACTCCCTAACCACGGAGAGGCCTACGAGCAGTACTTC
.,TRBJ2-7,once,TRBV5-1,CASTSENRAGEQYF,TGCGCCAGCACCTCCGAGAACAGGGCTGGGGAGCAGTACTTC
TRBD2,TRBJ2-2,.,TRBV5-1,CASSFSGGTGELFF,TGCGCCAGCAGCTTCAGCGGGGGCACCGGGGAGCTGTTTTTT
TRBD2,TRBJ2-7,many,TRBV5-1,CASSLMTVLAGASSYEQYF,TGCGCCAGCAGCCTCATGACAGTACTAGCGGGAGCGAGCTCCTACGAGCAGTACTTC
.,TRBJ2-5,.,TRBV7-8,CASSPRVPSQETQYF,TGTGCCAGCAGCCCCAGGGTCCCAAGCCAAGAGACCCAGTACTTC
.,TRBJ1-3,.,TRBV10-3,CAISEREQGGNTIYF,TGTGCCATCAGTGAAAGGGAACAGGGAGGAAACACCATATATTTT
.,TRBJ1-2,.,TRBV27,CASSPPGRQNYGYTF,TGTGCCAGCAGTCCCCCCGGACGACAGAACTATGGCTACACCTTC
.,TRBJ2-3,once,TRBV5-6,CASSATEGPDTQYF,TGTGCCAGCAGCGCGACCGAGGGGCCAGATACGCAGTATTTT
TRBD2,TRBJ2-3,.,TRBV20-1,CSAAIAGGLSNTQYF,TGCAGTGCAGCGATAGCGGGGGGGCTTTCAAATACGCAGTATTTT
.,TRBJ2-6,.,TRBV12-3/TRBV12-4,CASRVGRDSGANVLTF,TGTGCCAGCAGGGTTGGACGGGACTCTGGGGCCAACGTCCTGACTTTC
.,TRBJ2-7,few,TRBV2,CASSERIRREQYF,TGTGCCAGCAGTGAGAGAATACGTCGCGAGCAGTACTTC
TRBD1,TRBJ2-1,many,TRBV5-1,CASSLRTGEDEQFF,TGCGCCAGCAGCTTACGGACAGGGGAGGATGAGCAGTTCTTC
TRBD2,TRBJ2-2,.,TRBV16,CASSQTGLAGVSNTGEMFF,TGTGCCAGCAGCCAAACGGGCCTAGCGGGGGTCTCGAACACCGGGGAGATGTTTTTT
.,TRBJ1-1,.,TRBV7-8,CASSLGANLGTEAFF,TGTGCCAGCAGCTTAGGGGCTAACTTAGGAACTGAAGCTTTCTTT
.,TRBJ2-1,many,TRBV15,CATSRRRGVEQFF,TGTGCCACCAGCAGACGCAGGGGGGTTGAGCAGTTCTTC
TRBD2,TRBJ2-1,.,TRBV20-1,CSARGLLAGGPRDEQFF,TGCAGTGCTAGAGGGCTCCTAGCGGGAGGGCCTCGGGATGAGCAGTTCTTC
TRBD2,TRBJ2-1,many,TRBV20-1,CSARSPASGRGEQFF,TGCAGTGCTAGATCTCCGGCTAGCGGGAGAGGTGAGCAGTTCTTC